This T cell receptor (beta chain) emerged from a study of early T cells in non-severe SARS-CoV-2 infection. Study-wide results and caveats: Private and CD4 specificities were missed by VDJdb matching, which favored anti-spike CD8 responses.

The CDR3 loop spans 17 amino acids. CDR1 LGHNA and CDR2 YNFKEQ come from the germline V gene. The junction had 10 bases not matched to a gene; V was cut back by 0 bases and J by 3 bases. Each CDR3 protein gets one entry after TCRdb re-called the 5' RACE reads with MiXCR. This table holds 35,000 to 50,000 distinct CDR3 sequences, less than 7% found once. This clonotype was seen repeatedly, ten times or more. Its antigen is not known. The clonotype comes from an adult who was a healthcare worker with PCR-confirmed SARS-CoV-2 infection or an uninfected control (not recorded which). The J gene is TRBJ2-5, the V gene TRBV4-2; 7 bases match TRBD1. The starting material was whole blood, obtained at baseline. CDR3 coding DNA: TGTGCCAGCAGCCAAGAATTAGGGGGCTACTTAGAAGAGACCCAGTACTTC. The encoded protein is CASSQELGGYLEETQYF.